The 20 T cell receptor beta chains in this list originate from one sample, sequenced in a study of blood T cell repertoires in COVID-19. Measured with immunoSEQ multiplex PCR; TCRdb has only the in-frame clones, and not every one. There are some 160,000 clones in the sample; around 80% occur only once, and around 20% lies in the top ten. The sample was PBMCs or T cells enriched from blood (not recorded which). The source is an older woman in a cohort exposed to, infected with or recovered from COVID-19 (not recorded which).

The chain carries TRBV18 and TRBJ2-7; 8 bases are shared with TRBD2. The CDR3 sequence is 16 residues long. V gave up 3 bases and J gave up 2 bases; unmatched junction bases: 9. Germline V CDR1 and CDR2: KGHSH, LQKENI. The CDR3 nucleotides read TGTGCCAGCTCACCCCCTAATAGCGGGACCACCTACGAGCAGTACTTC. This translates into CASSPPNSGTTYEQYF.

The rearrangement joins TRBV27 to TRBJ2-7; D unclear. The CDR3 is made up of 15 amino acids. Trimming shortened V by 0 bases and J by 7 bases, and 16 bases separated the two germline ends. Germline CDR1 and CDR2: MNHEY and SMNVEV (reference sequence). CDR3 nucleotides: TGTGCCAGCAGTTTATCGTCTAGTGGTTCTACGGAGCAGTACTTC. Translation: CASSLSSSGSTEQYF.

This clone was observed once. The chain couples TRBV19 to TRBJ2-3; TRBD1 matches 9 bases. CDR1 is LNHDA, CDR2 SQIVND, per germline (reference sequence). This CDR3 is 16 amino acids long. The junction had 5 bases not matched to a gene; V was cut back by 4 bases and J by 0 bases. The CDR3 DNA sequence: TGTGCCAGTAGTACAGTGGGACAGGGTAGCACAGATACGCAGTATTTT. Its protein product is CASSTVGQGSTDTQYF.

The V call is TRBV28, the J call TRBJ2-5; 8 positions agree with TRBD1. J gave up 5 bases and V 5 bases, and 7 bases lay outside the gene matches. From germline, CDR1 is MDHEN and CDR2 SYDVKM. This CDR3 region has 14 residues. This CDR3 is CASSQTDRVETQYF. CDR3 coding DNA: TGTGCCAGCAGTCAAACGGACAGGGTGGAGACCCAGTACTTC. Using reference TRBV28 and TRBJ2-5 for the parts outside the CDR3, the full variable domain is DVKVTQSSRYLVKRTGEKVFLECVQDMDHENMFWYRQDPGLGLRLIYFSYDVKMKEKGDIPEGYSVSREKKERFSLILESASTNQTSMYLCASSQTDRVETQYFGPGTRLLVL.

The chain carries TRBV24-1 and TRBJ2-3, with D perhaps TRBD2 (5 bases). The V gene lost 2 bases and the J gene lost 4 bases, with 21 bases spanning the gap. The CDR3 spans 18 residues. The germline V gene encodes CDR1 KGHDR and CDR2 SFDVKD. CDR3 loop: CATSDSLGRLSISDTQYF. The CDR3, as DNA: TGTGCCACCAGTGATTCCCTTGGGAGACTTAGTATCTCAGATACGCAGTATTTT.

The chain couples TRBV19 to TRBJ2-3; TRBD2 matches 7 bases. Losses at the gene ends were 3 bases for V and 3 bases for J; bases not matched to a gene: 12. Germline-derived CDR1 and CDR2 are LNHDA and SQIVND (reference sequence). The CDR3 sequence is 17 residues long. CDR3 DNA sequence: TGTGCCAGTAGTATGTCAGGCGGGAGTGGTACGACAGATACGCAGTATTTT. Translating it yields CASSMSGGSGTTDTQYF. Filled out from reference TRBV19 and TRBJ2-3, the complete variable domain reads DGGITQSPKYLFRKEGQNVTLSCEQNLNHDAMYWYRQDPGQGLRLIYYSQIVNDFQKGDIAEGYSVSREKKESFPLTVTSAQKNPTAFYLCASSMSGGSGTTDTQYFGPGTRLTVL.

V is TRBV5-6 and J is TRBJ1-2; tentatively, D is TRBD1 (5 bases). The CDR3 is 14 residues long. Trimming removed 4 bases from V and 4 bases from J, with 14 bases in between. CDR1 and CDR2 from the germline V gene are SGHDT and YYEEEE. CDR3 sequence: CASSPTGYGYGYTF. The CDR3 DNA reads TGTGCCAGCAGCCCTACAGGTTACGGCTATGGCTACACCTTC.

The chain carries TRBV24-1 and TRBJ2-7; a weak D match, TRBD2 (5 bases). CDR3 size: 13 residues. Deletions cut 3 bases from V and 6 bases from J, with 11 bases between. Germline V lookup: CDR1 KGHDR, CDR2 SFDVKD. The CDR3 spells CATSDPHGVEQYF. DNA for the CDR3: TGTGCCACCAGTGATCCGCACGGGGTCGAGCAGTACTTC.

The rearrangement joins TRBV6-2 or TRBV6-3 to TRBJ2-5; 9 positions match TRBD2. Germline V gene sequence: CDR1 MNHEY, CDR2 SVGEGT. Trimming took 5 bases from V and 1 from J; bases not matched to a gene: 2. The CDR3 totals 14 residues. The chain's CDR3 is CASSGSGGQETQYF. The CDR3, as DNA: TGTGCCAGCAGTGGTAGCGGGGGCCAAGAGACCCAGTACTTC.

The chain recombines TRBV28 with TRBJ2-7; D gene ambiguous. Per germline, CDR1 MDHEN and CDR2 SYDVKM. The ends were cut back, 5 bases at V and 3 bases at J, with 8 bases in the middle. The CDR3 has 12 residues. The CDR3 loop is CASSPPYYEQYF. In DNA, the CDR3 is TGTGCCAGCAGTCCCCCCTACTACGAGCAGTACTTC.

This sequence joins TRBV27 and TRBJ2-7; TRBD1 matches at 7 bases. J gave up 2 bases and V 6 bases, and 7 bases lay outside the gene matches. The germline V gene has CDR1 MNHEY and CDR2 SMNVEV (reference sequence). The CDR3 contains 14 residues. CDR3 loop: CASSTRDRAYEQYF. CDR3 DNA: TGTGCCAGCAGCACCCGGGACAGAGCCTACGAGCAGTACTTC.

This chain uses TRBV11-3 with TRBJ1-5; TRBD1 aligns across 11 bases. In germline, CDR1 is SGHNT, CDR2 YENEEA. The CDR3 is made up of 19 amino acids. V gave up 5 bases and J gave up 1 base; unmatched junction bases: 13. In DNA form, the CDR3 reads TGTGCCAGCAGCGTCAACTCAGGGACAGGGGGTGGAAGCAATCAGCCCCAGCATTTT. Residues: CASSVNSGTGGGSNQPQHF.

The gene calls are TRBV5-5 and TRBJ1-4; D call uncertain. Germline V gives CDR1 SGHKS, CDR2 YYEKEE (reference sequence). The length of the CDR3 is 15 residues. V was pared by 2 bases and J by 3 bases, with 11 bases between. CDR3 nucleotides: TGTGCCAGCAGCTTCGCCGGGATCCCTAATGAAAAACTGTTTTTT. Translating it yields CASSFAGIPNEKLFF. Full variable domain (missing parts from reference TRBV5-5 and TRBJ1-4): DAGVTQSPTHLIKTRGQQVTLRCSPISGHKSVSWYQQVLGQGPQFIFQYYEKEERGRGNFPDRFSARQFPNYSSELNVNALLLGDSALYLCASSFAGIPNEKLFFGSGTQLSVL.

The chain carries TRBV4-1 and TRBJ2-3; D may be TRBD2 (6 bases). CDR3 length: 16 residues. V was cut by 0 bases and J by 4 bases, with 14 bases left in between. Germline V gene sequence: CDR1 MGHRA, CDR2 YSYEKL. This CDR3 reads CASSQERERFADTQYF. The CDR3 DNA is TGCGCCAGCAGCCAAGAACGGGAGCGTTTTGCAGATACGCAGTATTTT.

The rearrangement links TRBV6-5 to TRBJ2-2; tentatively, D is TRBD2 (5 bases). V was trimmed by 2 bases and J by 6 bases, leaving 10 bases between them. Germline-derived CDR1 and CDR2 are MNHEY and SVGAGI. The CDR3 has 14 residues. The CDR3 region has the DNA TGTGCCAGCAGTTACCCCGGGATTCCCGGGGAGCTGTTTTTT. As protein: CASSYPGIPGELFF.

The chain links TRBV7-9 to TRBJ2-5; 9 bases align to TRBD2. The V and J ends lost 5 bases and 4 bases, in that order; junction bases with no gene match: 5. Germline V gene lookup returns CDR1 SEHNR and CDR2 FQNEAQ (reference sequence). The CDR3 sequence is 14 residues long. DNA for the CDR3: TGTGCCAGCAGCATTAGCGGGAGAGGAGAGACCCAGTACTTC. Translating it yields CASSISGRGETQYF.

V usage is TRBV7-9 and J usage is TRBJ2-6, with TRBD2 identical over 12 bases. The CDR3 loop spans 18 amino acids. Germline CDR1 and CDR2: SEHNR and FQNEAQ (reference sequence). V gave up 5 bases and J gave up 0 bases; unmatched junction bases: 5. This CDR3 reads CASSPTSGGFSGANVLTF. CDR3 DNA: TGTGCCAGCAGCCCGACTAGCGGGGGTTTCTCTGGGGCCAACGTCCTGACTTTC.

The V call is TRBV7-2, the J call TRBJ2-7; 7 bases are a match to TRBD1. V was pared by 4 bases and J by 1 base, with 4 bases of the junction left unmatched. The CDR3 has 14 amino acids. The germline gives CDR1 SGHTA, CDR2 FQGNSA. The CDR3, as DNA: TGTGCCAGCAGCTCTTGGGGACAGTCCTACGAGCAGTACTTC. Translating it yields CASSSWGQSYEQYF.

This clone came up a few times. This chain uses TRBV18 with TRBJ1-2; maybe TRBD1 (5 bases). V shed 2 bases and J shed 5 bases, with 24 bases lying between them. CDR1 is KGHSH, CDR2 LQKENI, per germline. This CDR3 has 18 amino acids. The CDR3 reads CASSPRGLQARAPYGYTF. CDR3 DNA: TGTGCCAGCTCACCAAGGGGCCTACAGGCTAGGGCCCCATATGGCTACACCTTC.

The chain has TRBV2 and TRBJ2-7; 11 bases align to TRBD1. Germline CDR1 is SNHLY and CDR2 is FYNNEI. The V segment lost 6 bases and the J segment 5 bases; nucleotides outside the gene matches: 3. The CDR3 has 13 amino acids. CDR3 in amino acids: CASSWDRGNEQYF. The DNA of the CDR3 is TGTGCCAGCAGCTGGGACAGGGGGAACGAGCAGTACTTC.